This T cell receptor (beta chain) is from a study of identical twins. Only one count was recorded for this clonotype. Its antigen is not identified. TCRdb fed the 5' RACE reads into MiXCR, producing one record per CDR3 protein. The sample lists 540,000 or so distinct CDR3 sequences; 20% to 25% were seen once. General observations from the study: The analysis was cross-sectional rather than longitudinal within donors. Researchers reported weaker excess twin sharing in beta out-of-frame sequences.

The sample was also reused in another study, on yellow fever vaccine responses in identical twins.

The source material was CD4+ T cells sorted from blood. The TCR was taken from a woman between 18 and 29 years old in good health.

DNA for the CDR3: TGCAGTGCCCTTCCGGGACAGGGGGCAACCTACGAGCAGTACGTC. It specifies CSALPGQGATYEQYV. This chain links TRBV20-1 with TRBJ2-7; 12 bases map to TRBD1. Trimming took 6 bases from V and 2 from J; bases not matched to a gene: 8. The CDR3 loop spans 15 amino acids. Looked up from germline, CDR1 is DFQATT and CDR2 is SNEGSKA (reference sequence).